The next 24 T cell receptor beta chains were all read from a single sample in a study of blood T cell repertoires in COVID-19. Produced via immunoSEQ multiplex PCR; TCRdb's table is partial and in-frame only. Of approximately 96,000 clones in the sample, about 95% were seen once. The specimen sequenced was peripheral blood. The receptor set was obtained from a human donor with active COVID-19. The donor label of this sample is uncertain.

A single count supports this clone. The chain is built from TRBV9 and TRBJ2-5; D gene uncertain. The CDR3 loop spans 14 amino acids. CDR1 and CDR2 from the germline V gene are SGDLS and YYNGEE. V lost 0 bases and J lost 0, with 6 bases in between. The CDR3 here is CASSVESYQETQYF. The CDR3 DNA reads TGTGCCAGCAGCGTAGAATCGTACCAAGAGACCCAGTACTTC.

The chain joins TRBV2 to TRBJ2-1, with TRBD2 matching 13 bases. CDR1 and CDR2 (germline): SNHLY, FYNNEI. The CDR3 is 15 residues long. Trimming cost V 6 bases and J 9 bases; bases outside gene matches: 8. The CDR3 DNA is TGTGCCAGCAGCCTCGGACTAGCGGGAGTGGGTGAGCAGTTCTTC. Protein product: CASSLGLAGVGEQFF.

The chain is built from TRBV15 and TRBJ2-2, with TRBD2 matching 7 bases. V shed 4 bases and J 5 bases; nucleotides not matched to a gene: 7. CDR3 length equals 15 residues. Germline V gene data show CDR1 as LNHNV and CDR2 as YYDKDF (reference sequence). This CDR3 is CATSTGGSSTGELFF. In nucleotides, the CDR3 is TGTGCCACCAGCACCGGGGGGTCATCTACCGGGGAGCTGTTTTTT.

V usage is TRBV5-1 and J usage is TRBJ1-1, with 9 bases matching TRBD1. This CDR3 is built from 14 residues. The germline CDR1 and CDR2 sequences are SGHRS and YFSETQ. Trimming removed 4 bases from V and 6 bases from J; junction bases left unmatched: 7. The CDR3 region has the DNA TGCGCCAGCAGCGACGGACAGGGGAGGTCTGAAGCTTTCTTT. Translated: CASSDGQGRSEAFF.

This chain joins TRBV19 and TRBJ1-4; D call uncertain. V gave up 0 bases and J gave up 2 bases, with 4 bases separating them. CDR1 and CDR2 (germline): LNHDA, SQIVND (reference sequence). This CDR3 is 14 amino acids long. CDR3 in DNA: TGTGCCAGTAGTATAGACTTCACTAATGAAAAACTGTTTTTT. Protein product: CASSIDFTNEKLFF. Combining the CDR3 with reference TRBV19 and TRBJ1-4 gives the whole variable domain DGGITQSPKYLFRKEGQNVTLSCEQNLNHDAMYWYRQDPGQGLRLIYYSQIVNDFQKGDIAEGYSVSREKKESFPLTVTSAQKNPTAFYLCASSIDFTNEKLFFGSGTQLSVL.

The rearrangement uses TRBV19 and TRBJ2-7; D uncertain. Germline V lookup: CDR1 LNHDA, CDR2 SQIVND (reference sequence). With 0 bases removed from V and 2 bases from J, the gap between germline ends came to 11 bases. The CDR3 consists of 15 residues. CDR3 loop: CASSIELASPYEQYF. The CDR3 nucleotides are TGTGCCAGTAGTATAGAGTTGGCCAGTCCCTACGAGCAGTACTTC.

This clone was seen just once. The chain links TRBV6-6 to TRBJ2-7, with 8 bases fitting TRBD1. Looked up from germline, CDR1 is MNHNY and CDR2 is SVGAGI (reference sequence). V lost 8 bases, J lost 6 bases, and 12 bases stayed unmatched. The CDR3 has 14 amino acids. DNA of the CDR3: TGTGCCAGCGGGCTTGGACAGGGAACGGGCGAGCAGTACTTC. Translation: CASGLGQGTGEQYF.

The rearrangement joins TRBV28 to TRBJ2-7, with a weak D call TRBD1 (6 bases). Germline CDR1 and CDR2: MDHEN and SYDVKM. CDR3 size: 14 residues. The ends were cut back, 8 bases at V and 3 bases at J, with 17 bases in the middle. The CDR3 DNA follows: TGTGCCAGCGGCCCCCGCAGGGGTATCTACGAGCAGTACTTC. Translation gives CASGPRRGIYEQYF.

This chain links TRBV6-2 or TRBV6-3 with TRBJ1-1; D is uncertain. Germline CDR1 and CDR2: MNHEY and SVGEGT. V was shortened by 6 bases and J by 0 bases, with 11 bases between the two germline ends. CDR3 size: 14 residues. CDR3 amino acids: CASSPDAVNTEAFF. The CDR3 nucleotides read TGTGCCAGCAGCCCCGATGCGGTGAACACTGAAGCTTTCTTT.

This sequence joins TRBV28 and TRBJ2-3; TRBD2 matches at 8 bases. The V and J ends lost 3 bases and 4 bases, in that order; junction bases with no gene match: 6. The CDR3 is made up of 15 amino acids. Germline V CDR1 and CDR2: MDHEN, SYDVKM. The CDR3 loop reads CASSFRRGRSDTQYF. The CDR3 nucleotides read TGTGCCAGCAGTTTTCGGCGCGGGAGGTCAGATACGCAGTATTTT.

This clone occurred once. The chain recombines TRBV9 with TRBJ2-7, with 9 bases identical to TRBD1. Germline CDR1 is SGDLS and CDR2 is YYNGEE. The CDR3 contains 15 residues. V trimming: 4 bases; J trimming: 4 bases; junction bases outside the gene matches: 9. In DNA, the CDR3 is TGTGCCAGCAGCCCCCGAGGACAGGGGAATTACGAGCAGTACTTC. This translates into CASSPRGQGNYEQYF.

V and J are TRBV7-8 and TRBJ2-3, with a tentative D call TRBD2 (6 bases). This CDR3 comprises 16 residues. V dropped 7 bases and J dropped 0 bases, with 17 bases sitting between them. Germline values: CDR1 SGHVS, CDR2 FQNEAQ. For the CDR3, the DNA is TGTGCCAGCACCTCATACCGGGACTTCAGCACAGATACGCAGTATTTT. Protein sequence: CASTSYRDFSTDTQYF. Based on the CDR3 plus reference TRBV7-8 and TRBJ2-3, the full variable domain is GAGVSQSPRYKVAKRGQDVALRCDPISGHVSLFWYQQALGQGPEFLTYFQNEAQLDKSGLPSDRFFAERPEGSVSTLKIQRTQQEDSAVYLCASTSYRDFSTDTQYFGPGTRLTVL.

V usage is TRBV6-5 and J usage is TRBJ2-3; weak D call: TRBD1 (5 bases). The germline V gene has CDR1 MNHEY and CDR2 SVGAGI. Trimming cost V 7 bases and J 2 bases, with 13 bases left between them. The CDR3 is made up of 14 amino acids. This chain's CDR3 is CASTPPGSTDTQYF. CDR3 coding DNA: TGTGCCAGCACCCCCCCAGGGTCCACAGATACGCAGTATTTT.

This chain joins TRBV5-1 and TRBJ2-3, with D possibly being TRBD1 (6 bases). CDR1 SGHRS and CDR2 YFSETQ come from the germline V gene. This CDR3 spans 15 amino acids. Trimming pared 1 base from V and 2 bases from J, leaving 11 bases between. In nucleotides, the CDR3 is TGCGCCAGCAGCTTGCAGGGGATGACCACAGATACGCAGTATTTT. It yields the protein CASSLQGMTTDTQYF.

CDR3 protein: CASSPQEDTEAFF. The CDR3 nucleotides are TGTGCCAGCAGCCCCCAGGAGGACACTGAAGCTTTCTTT. The rearrangement uses TRBV5-4 and TRBJ1-1; no reliable D call. The CDR3 is 13 amino acids. Per germline, CDR1 SGHNT and CDR2 YYREEE (reference sequence). With 4 bases removed from V and 3 bases from J, the gap between germline ends came to 10 bases. The complete variable domain, with remaining parts taken from reference TRBV5-4 and TRBJ1-1, reads ETGVTQSPTHLIKTRGQQVTLRCSSQSGHNTVSWYQQALGQGPQFIFQYYREEENGRGNFPPRFSGLQFPNYSSELNVNALELDDSALYLCASSPQEDTEAFFGQGTRLTVV.

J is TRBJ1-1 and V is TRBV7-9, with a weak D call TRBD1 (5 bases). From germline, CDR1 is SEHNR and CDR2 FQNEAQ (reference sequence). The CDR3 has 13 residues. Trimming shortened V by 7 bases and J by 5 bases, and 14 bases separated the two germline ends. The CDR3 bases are TGTGCCAGCACCCGGGGGGGTCGAACTGAAGCTTTCTTT. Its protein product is CASTRGGRTEAFF. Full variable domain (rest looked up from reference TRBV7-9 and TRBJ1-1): DTGVSQNPRHKITKRGQNVTFRCDPISEHNRLYWYRQTLGQGPEFLTYFQNEAQLEKSRLLSDRFSAERPKGSFSTLEIQRTEQGDSAMYLCASTRGGRTEAFFGQGTRLTVV.

In nucleotides, the CDR3 is TGTGCCAGCAGCCAGGGACAGAACTATGGCTACACCTTC. Encoded protein: CASSQGQNYGYTF. J is TRBJ1-2 and V is TRBV3-1 (or the pseudogene TRBV3-2); 7 nucleotides line up with TRBD1. The CDR3 has 13 amino acids. Germline V gene data show CDR1 as LGHDT and CDR2 as YNNKEL (reference sequence). V lost 3 bases to trimming and J lost 2 bases; unmatched junction nucleotides: 0.

The CDR3 bases are TGCGCCAGCAGCCCGAGGACTAGCAGAGACACAGATACGCAGTATTTT. This gives the protein CASSPRTSRDTDTQYF. The chain couples TRBV5-1 to TRBJ2-3, with 8 bases that match TRBD2. This CDR3 contains 16 residues. V lost 4 bases and J lost 2; bases outside the gene matches: 9. Germline-derived CDR1 and CDR2 are SGHRS and YFSETQ.

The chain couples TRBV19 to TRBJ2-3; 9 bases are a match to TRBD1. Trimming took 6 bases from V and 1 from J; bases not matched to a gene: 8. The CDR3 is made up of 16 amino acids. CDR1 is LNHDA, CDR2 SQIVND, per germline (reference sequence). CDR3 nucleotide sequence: TGTGCCAGTAGCAGCGGGGACAGGGTTGGCACAGATACGCAGTATTTT. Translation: CASSSGDRVGTDTQYF.

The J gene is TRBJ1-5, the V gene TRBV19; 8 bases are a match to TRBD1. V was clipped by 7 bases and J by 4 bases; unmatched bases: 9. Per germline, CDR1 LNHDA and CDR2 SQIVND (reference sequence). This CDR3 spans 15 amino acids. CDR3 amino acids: CASIEGQGLNQPQHF. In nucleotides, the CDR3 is TGTGCCAGTATAGAAGGACAGGGATTAAATCAGCCCCAGCATTTT.

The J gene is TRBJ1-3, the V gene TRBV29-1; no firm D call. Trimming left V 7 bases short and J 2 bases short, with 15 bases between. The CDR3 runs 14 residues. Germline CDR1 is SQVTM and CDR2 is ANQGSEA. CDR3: CSAGGSSPGNTIYF. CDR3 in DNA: TGCAGCGCAGGAGGGTCTAGTCCTGGAAACACCATATATTTT.

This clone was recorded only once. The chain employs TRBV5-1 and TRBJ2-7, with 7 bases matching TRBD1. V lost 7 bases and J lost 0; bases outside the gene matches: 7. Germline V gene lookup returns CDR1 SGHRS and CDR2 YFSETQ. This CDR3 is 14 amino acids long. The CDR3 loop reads CASHRGRGSYEQYF. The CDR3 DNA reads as TGCGCCAGCCACAGGGGTCGAGGCTCCTACGAGCAGTACTTC.

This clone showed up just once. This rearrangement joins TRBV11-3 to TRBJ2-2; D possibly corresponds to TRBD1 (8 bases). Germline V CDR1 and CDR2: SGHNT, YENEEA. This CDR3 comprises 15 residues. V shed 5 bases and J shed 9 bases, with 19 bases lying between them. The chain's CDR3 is CASSPGGGGSRELFF. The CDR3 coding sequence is TGTGCCAGCAGCCCAGGGGGCGGGGGCTCGAGGGAGCTGTTTTTT.

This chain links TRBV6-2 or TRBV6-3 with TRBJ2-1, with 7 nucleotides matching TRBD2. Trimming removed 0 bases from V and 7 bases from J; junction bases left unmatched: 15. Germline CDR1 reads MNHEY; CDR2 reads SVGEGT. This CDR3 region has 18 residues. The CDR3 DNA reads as TGTGCCAGCAGTTACTCGGGTTTTTCGCGGGAGACGGGAAATGAGCAGTTCTTC. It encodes CASSYSGFSRETGNEQFF.